What follows describes a single TCR beta chain. This table comes from immunoSEQ multiplex PCR, and its TCRdb copy is limited to in-frame clones, with some not included. The sample holds 80,000 or so clones, under 90% seen once. Trimming removed 6 bases from V and 5 bases from J, with 13 bases in between. There are 13 residues in the CDR3. This entry is derived from a study of control samples from healthy donors and cancer patients. The chain links TRBV12-3 or TRBV12-4 to TRBJ1-2; weak D call: TRBD1 (5 bases). The sample consisted of blood. The receptor was derived from a man aged 45-60 years in good health. The CDR3 nucleotides read TGTGCCAGCAGGGAATGGGGGAAGTATGGCTACACCTTC. It specifies CASREWGKYGYTF.